The 26 T cell receptor beta chains in this list originate from one sample, sequenced in a study of blood T cell repertoires in COVID-19. Assay used: immunoSEQ multiplex PCR; TCRdb lists only in-frame clones, some missing. The repertoire has 20,000 to 25,000 clones, about 90% of them found once; the top ten carry 4%. The specimen sequenced was peripheral blood. Every receptor here comes from a human donor in a cohort sampled during active COVID-19.

This sequence joins TRBV19 and TRBJ1-5; TRBD1 might be the D (5 bases). CDR1 LNHDA and CDR2 SQIVND come from the germline V gene (reference sequence). Trimming took off 6 bases at V and 8 bases at J, with 11 bases between the two ends. This CDR3 contains 12 residues. The CDR3 bases are TGTGCCAGTAGCCTGGGGGGGGAGCCCCAGCATTTT. Amino acid sequence: CASSLGGEPQHF.

V is TRBV29-1 and J is TRBJ2-3, with a tentative D call TRBD2 (6 bases). In germline, CDR1 is SQVTM, CDR2 ANQGSEA. V lost 2 bases to trimming and J lost 1 base, with 16 bases between them. There are 16 residues in the CDR3. This CDR3 is CSVEWRGRRGTDTQYF. The CDR3 bases are TGCAGCGTTGAATGGCGGGGAAGGAGAGGCACAGATACGCAGTATTTT.

The genes are TRBV4-2 and TRBJ1-2; D gene uncertain. With 3 bases removed from V and 3 bases from J, the gap between germline ends came to 14 bases. Germline V gives CDR1 LGHNA, CDR2 YNFKEQ. The CDR3 is made up of 15 amino acids. The CDR3 loop is CASSHGFAGYYGYTF. CDR3 DNA sequence: TGTGCCAGCAGCCACGGTTTCGCAGGATACTATGGCTACACCTTC.

The chain uses TRBV9 and TRBJ2-6, with 10 bases lining up with TRBD2. CDR1 is SGDLS, CDR2 YYNGEE, per germline. The CDR3 has 23 residues. Trimming removed 3 bases from V and 4 bases from J; junction bases left unmatched: 25. The CDR3 DNA follows: TGTGCCAGCAGCGAACACGCTATCGAATTAGCGGGGGGTCCATCCACAGGGGCCAACGTCCTGACTTTC. This encodes CASSEHAIELAGGPSTGANVLTF. The full variable domain, with the rest looked up from reference TRBV9 and TRBJ2-6, is DSGVTQTPKHLITATGQRVTLRCSPRSGDLSVYWYQQSLDQGLQFLIQYYNGEERAKGNILERFSAQQFPDLHSELNLSSLELGDSALYFCASSEHAIELAGGPSTGANVLTFGAGSRLTVL.

This sequence joins TRBV18 and TRBJ2-7; 8 bases are shared with TRBD1. Germline V gene sequence: CDR1 KGHSH, CDR2 LQKENI. The junction had 12 bases not matched to a gene; V was cut back by 2 bases and J by 3 bases. The CDR3 loop spans 17 amino acids. CDR3 in amino acids: CASSPDTGTGGGYEQYV. The CDR3, as DNA: TGTGCCAGCTCACCAGACACCGGGACAGGAGGAGGCTACGAGCAGTACGTC.

This chain joins TRBV5-6 and TRBJ1-2; D uncertain. Trimming pared 5 bases from V and 4 bases from J, leaving 9 bases between. CDR3 length: 12 residues. Germline CDR1 reads SGHDT; CDR2 reads YYEEEE. The CDR3 DNA reads as TGTGCCAGCAGTGACGAGGGCTATGGCTACACCTTC. The encoded protein is CASSDEGYGYTF.

V usage is TRBV2 and J usage is TRBJ2-3; TRBD2 matches at 11 bases. CDR3 length equals 17 residues. Germline lookup yields CDR1 SNHLY and CDR2 FYNNEI. Trimming took 2 bases from V and 3 from J; bases not matched to a gene: 7. The chain's CDR3 is CASSETLLAGGTDTQYF. CDR3 DNA sequence: TGTGCCAGCAGTGAAACTCTTCTAGCGGGGGGAACAGATACGCAGTATTTT.

The count of this clone is one. The chain has TRBV18 and TRBJ2-7, with 14 bases fitting TRBD2. Per the germline V gene, CDR1 is KGHSH and CDR2 is LQKENI. V dropped 5 bases and J dropped 2; count of bases not matched to a gene: 2. This CDR3 has 15 amino acids. The CDR3 here is CASSSTSGGAYEQYF. CDR3 in DNA: TGTGCCAGCTCATCGACTAGCGGGGGGGCCTACGAGCAGTACTTC.

The chain employs TRBV5-1 and TRBJ2-1; 8 bases map to TRBD2. CDR1 and CDR2 (germline): SGHRS, YFSETQ. The CDR3 loop spans 17 amino acids. The V gene end was trimmed by 0 bases and the J gene end by 7 bases; junction bases not matched to a gene: 12. In nucleotides, the CDR3 is TGCGCCAGCAGCTTGGCCAGTCTGGCGGGGGGAGGTAATGAGCAGTTCTTC. This encodes CASSLASLAGGGNEQFF.

This clone was detected only a few times. The chain uses TRBV6-6 and TRBJ2-7, with D maybe TRBD2 (6 bases). The CDR3 is 14 amino acids. Germline CDR1 reads MNHNY; CDR2 reads SVGAGI (reference sequence). The V end was cut by 2 bases, the J end by 3 bases, with 11 bases between. In nucleotides, the CDR3 is TGTGCCAGCAGTTACGCGGGACTCGGCTACGAGCAGTACTTC. It translates to CASSYAGLGYEQYF.

The V and J genes are TRBV5-4 and TRBJ2-3, with 9 bases lining up with TRBD2. V was pared by 4 bases and J by 6 bases, with 15 bases of the junction left unmatched. CDR3 length: 17 residues. Germline CDR1 is SGHNT and CDR2 is YYREEE (reference sequence). CDR3 DNA: TGTGCCAGCAGCCCGAGGGTTCGCGGGGGGGCCGGGGATACGCAGTATTTT. Protein product: CASSPRVRGGAGDTQYF.

J is TRBJ2-4 and V is TRBV4-3; 7 nucleotides line up with TRBD1. CDR3 length equals 16 residues. Germline V gene sequence: CDR1 LGHNA, CDR2 YSLEER. J gave up 1 base and V 1 base, and 4 bases lay outside the gene matches. The CDR3: CASSQGPTGAKNIQYF. The CDR3 coding sequence is TGCGCCAGCAGCCAAGGCCCGACAGGGGCCAAAAACATTCAGTACTTC.

DNA for the CDR3: TGTGCCAGCAGCTCCGGACAGGGGTGGAAGACCCAGTACTTC. Translating gives CASSSGQGWKTQYF. The V call is TRBV7-2, the J call TRBJ2-5; the match to TRBD1 covers 9 bases. CDR3 size: 14 residues. CDR1 SGHTA and CDR2 FQGNSA come from the germline V gene. The junction had 6 bases not matched to a gene; V was cut back by 4 bases and J by 6 bases.

V gene TRBV6-2 or TRBV6-3 combines with J gene TRBJ1-2; 12 nucleotides agree with TRBD1. The CDR3 length is 19 residues. Trimming cost V 6 bases and J 4 bases; bases outside gene matches: 18. Germline V gene data show CDR1 as MNHEY and CDR2 as SVGEGT. CDR3 loop: CASSDDIRDRGRSAYGYTF. The CDR3 coding sequence is TGTGCCAGCAGCGATGACATTCGGGACAGGGGGCGGTCGGCCTATGGCTACACCTTC.

The chain recombines TRBV6-5 with TRBJ1-2; no firm D call. The CDR3 is 14 amino acids. V shed 2 bases and J shed 2 bases, with 9 bases lying between them. CDR1 MNHEY and CDR2 SVGAGI come from the germline V gene. This chain's CDR3 is CASSYGSGNYGYTF. CDR3 nucleotide sequence: TGTGCCAGCAGTTACGGTTCAGGAAACTATGGCTACACCTTC.

The gene calls are TRBV20-1 and TRBJ2-1; a possible D gene is TRBD1 (6 bases). CDR1 DFQATT and CDR2 SNEGSKA come from the germline V gene (reference sequence). V gave up 3 bases and J gave up 1 base, with 10 bases separating them. The CDR3 contains 14 residues. The CDR3 DNA reads TGCAGTGCTAGTATACAGGGATCCTACAATGAGCAGTTCTTC. Translated, it gives CSASIQGSYNEQFF.

The rearrangement links TRBV11-2 to TRBJ2-1; 12 positions match TRBD2. In germline, CDR1 is SGHAT, CDR2 FQNNGV. This CDR3 has 15 residues. Trimming at V came to 3 bases and at J to 9 bases, leaving 6 bases not matched to a gene. The CDR3 loop reads CASSLRLAGEAEQFF. In DNA, the CDR3 is TGTGCCAGCAGCTTGAGACTAGCGGGAGAGGCTGAGCAGTTCTTC.

J is TRBJ2-3 and V is TRBV7-9; the D gene is possibly TRBD2 (5 bases). V was trimmed by 1 base and J by 2 bases, leaving 7 bases between them. Germline CDR1 SEHNR, CDR2 FQNEAQ (reference sequence). CDR3 length: 14 residues. CDR3 protein: CASSLGLFTDTQYF. The DNA of the CDR3 is TGTGCCAGCAGCTTAGGACTATTCACAGATACGCAGTATTTT.

This rearrangement joins TRBV19 to TRBJ1-1, with D uncertain. The V end lost 2 bases, the J end lost 11 bases, and 12 bases lay between the germline ends. The CDR3 is made up of 12 amino acids. Per germline, CDR1 LNHDA and CDR2 SQIVND (reference sequence). CDR3 region: CASSIFSGDAFF. The CDR3 DNA reads as TGTGCCAGTAGTATATTTAGCGGAGATGCTTTCTTT. The full variable domain, with the rest looked up from reference TRBV19 and TRBJ1-1, is DGGITQSPKYLFRKEGQNVTLSCEQNLNHDAMYWYRQDPGQGLRLIYYSQIVNDFQKGDIAEGYSVSREKKESFPLTVTSAQKNPTAFYLCASSIFSGDAFFGQGTRLTVV.

V gene TRBV7-9 combines with J gene TRBJ2-5; perhaps TRBD1 as D (6 bases). V lost 6 bases, J lost 1 base, and 12 bases lay in between. This CDR3 contains 14 residues. The germline CDR1 and CDR2 sequences are SEHNR and FQNEAQ (reference sequence). This chain's CDR3 is CASSTRTVQETQYF. The CDR3 DNA reads TGTGCCAGCAGTACCCGGACAGTCCAAGAGACCCAGTACTTC.

J is TRBJ1-5 and V is TRBV5-6; perhaps TRBD1 as D (6 bases). CDR1 and CDR2 (germline): SGHDT, YYEEEE. The V and J ends lost 3 bases and 1 base respectively, with 14 bases between them. The CDR3 extends over 16 amino acids. CDR3 amino acids: CASSSRDRGSNQPQHF. In nucleotides, the CDR3 is TGTGCCAGCAGCTCGCGCGATAGGGGGAGCAATCAGCCCCAGCATTTT.

The J gene is TRBJ2-7, the V gene TRBV4-1; D gene uncertain. The germline V gene encodes CDR1 MGHRA and CDR2 YSYEKL. The CDR3 sequence is 19 residues long. V was clipped by 2 bases and J by 4 bases, with 27 bases between them. DNA of the CDR3: TGCGCCAGCAGCCAATTCACCCCTGGGCATTTGTCCGGCCGATACGAGCAGTACTTC. Its protein product is CASSQFTPGHLSGRYEQYF.

The chain joins TRBV19 to TRBJ2-3, with 12 bases matching TRBD2. After removal of 6 bases from V and 2 bases from J, the junction contained 9 bases not matched to a gene. The CDR3 has 17 amino acids. CDR1 and CDR2 (germline): LNHDA, SQIVND (reference sequence). The CDR3 DNA follows: TGTGCCAGTAGGCAAAGCGGACTAGCGGGGATCACAGATACGCAGTATTTT. As protein: CASRQSGLAGITDTQYF.

The chain links TRBV7-9 to TRBJ2-7; TRBD1 might be the D (6 bases). The CDR3 sequence is 17 residues long. Germline values: CDR1 SEHNR, CDR2 FQNEAQ (reference sequence). Trimming pared 5 bases from V and 6 bases from J, leaving 26 bases between. This chain's CDR3 is CASSPKGPGHLRGEQYF. CDR3 nucleotides: TGTGCCAGCAGCCCGAAGGGTCCGGGACACCTAAGGGGCGAGCAGTACTTC.

The rearrangement uses TRBV6-5 and TRBJ2-2; D might be TRBD2 (6 bases). Per the germline V gene, CDR1 is MNHEY and CDR2 is SVGAGI. V lost 10 bases and J lost 7, with 16 bases in between. CDR3 size: 13 residues. CDR3 in DNA: TGTGCCACAGGGACTCCCTGGGGCGGGGAGCTGTTTTTT. This encodes CATGTPWGGELFF.

The rearrangement uses TRBV4-3 and TRBJ2-3, with 12 bases fitting TRBD2. Trimming removed 0 bases from V and 2 bases from J; junction bases left unmatched: 3. The CDR3 covers 17 residues. Germline V gene data show CDR1 as LGHNA and CDR2 as YSLEER. The CDR3 nucleotides read TGCGCCAGCAGCCAAGACCCTAGCGGGGGGGCCACAGATACGCAGTATTTT. Protein: CASSQDPSGGATDTQYF.